This is a list of T cell receptor beta chains from one sample in a study of CD8+CD57+ T cells in acquired aplastic anemia. A single record per CDR3 protein comes from TCRdb applying MiXCR to the reads. The top ten hold 0.8% to 0.85% of the sample, which has roughly 500,000 distinct CDR3 sequences, 25% to 40% seen once. Sequenced input: sorted CD4+, CD8+, or CD8+CD57+ T cells (not recorded which) from PBMCs. Receptor source: a human donor with aplastic anemia. Both conserved end residues are part of each CDR3. D genes are given only for firm matches. Not all rows give a size; the values are once, few, many and, for expanded clones, a class.

abundance,j_gene,v_gene,d_gene,CDR3nt,CDR3aa
few,TRBJ1-5,TRBV3-1,.,TGTGCCAGCAGCCAAGACGAGGAATGGAGCAATCAGCCCCAGCATTTT,CASSQDEEWSNQPQHF
many,TRBJ1-5,TRBV19,.,TGTGCCAGTAGTAAGCCGGGTAGCAATCAGCCCCAGCATTTT,CASSKPGSNQPQHF
many,TRBJ1-2,TRBV12-3/TRBV12-4,TRBD1,TGTGCCAGCACCTGGACAGGGGACCTAGGCGTGGGAGGCTACACCTTC,CASTWTGDLGVGGYTF
many,TRBJ1-6,TRBV5-5,.,TGTGCCAGCAGCTTGGACAGTCCTTTACGGACCCTCCACTTT,CASSLDSPLRTLHF
.,TRBJ2-1,TRBV6-5,.,TGTGCCAGCAGTTATCGTTACAATGAGCAGTTCTTC,CASSYRYNEQFF
many,TRBJ1-6,TRBV19,.,TGTGCCAGTAGTTTCCCGGGACTGTATAATTCACCCCTCCACTTT,CASSFPGLYNSPLHF
many,TRBJ2-1,TRBV24-1,.,TGTGCCACCAGTGATGTAAATGAGCAGTTCTTC,CATSDVNEQFF
.,TRBJ1-2,TRBV14,.,TGTGCCAGCAGCCCCCGGACAGCTAGACAGACTAACTATGGCTACACCTTC,CASSPRTARQTNYGYTF
many,TRBJ2-5,TRBV19,.,TGTGCCAGTAGTAACGACGGTTACCGGGGGGAGACCCAGTACTTC,CASSNDGYRGETQYF
many,TRBJ2-7,TRBV20-1,TRBD2,TGCAGTGCTCCTAGCGGGCCCTACGAGCAGTACTTC,CSAPSGPYEQYF
.,TRBJ2-5,TRBV9,TRBD1,TGTGCCAGCAGCCCTCGGACAGGGGGCTCGGAGACCCAGTACTTC,CASSPRTGGSETQYF
.,TRBJ1-2,TRBV19,.,TGTGCCTGTCGTCGGGGAATCGGCTATGGCTACACCTTC,CACRRGIGYGYTF
.,TRBJ2-7,TRBV19,.,TGTGCCAGTAGTATCTCGCCACTCTTCTCCTACGAGCAGTACTTC,CASSISPLFSYEQYF
.,TRBJ2-1,TRBV11-3,.,TGTGCCAGCTATACGGGCGGGCTTGAGCAGTTCTTC,CASYTGGLEQFF
many,TRBJ2-7,TRBV20-1,.,TGCAGTGCGAGACCCAGTGGTGCGGGCGAGCAGTACTTC,CSARPSGAGEQYF
.,TRBJ2-1,TRBV7-2,TRBD1,TGTGCCAGCAGCTGGGGACAGGTCAATGAGCAGTTCTTC,CASSWGQVNEQFF
few,TRBJ1-1,TRBV12-3/TRBV12-4,.,TGTGCCAGCAGTTTATCTCCGGGGTTGGCTTTCTTT,CASSLSPGLAFF
once,TRBJ2-7,TRBV5-1,TRBD2,TGCGCCAGCAGAGGTTCTAGCGGGAGGGCCAAATACGAGCAGTACTTC,CASRGSSGRAKYEQYF
few,TRBJ1-5,TRBV28,.,TGTGCCAGCATTCTGCGACAGAACTTCAATCAGCCCCAGCATTTT,CASILRQNFNQPQHF
.,TRBJ2-5,TRBV25-1,TRBD1,TGTGCCAGCAGCGCCTCACGAACAGGGGGGAAACAAGAGACCCAGTACTTC,CASSASRTGGKQETQYF
many,TRBJ2-1,TRBV2,TRBD2,TGTGCCAGCAGCCTGGGACTAGCGGCGGGAGATGAGCAGTTCTTC,CASSLGLAAGDEQFF
many,TRBJ2-3,TRBV2,.,TGTGCCAGCATGAACAGGGCGGGGGATACGCAGTATTTT,CASMNRAGDTQYF
many,TRBJ2-5,TRBV29-1,TRBD1,TGCAGCGTCCCTACGGGACAGTCGGAGACCCAGTACTTC,CSVPTGQSETQYF
many,TRBJ1-6,TRBV20-1,.,TGCAGTGCCCATAGTGGCGACAAACTAAACTATTCACCCCTCCACTTT,CSAHSGDKLNYSPLHF
.,TRBJ2-5,TRBV9,.,TGTGCCAGCAGCGTCGGACGGGGAACCGAAGAGACCCAGTACTTC,CASSVGRGTEETQYF
many,TRBJ1-1,TRBV19,.,TGTGCCAGTAGCTTATACGGTGATGGGGCAGCGAAAGCTTTCTTT,CASSLYGDGAAKAFF
many,TRBJ1-1,TRBV25-1,.,TGTGCCAGCAGTGAATTGGGCAGGGTTTGGACTGAAGCTTTCTTT,CASSELGRVWTEAFF
few,TRBJ2-3,TRBV7-3,TRBD1,TGTGCCAGCAGCCCCGAGACAGGGGGGAAGCAGTATTTT,CASSPETGGKQYF
many,TRBJ1-3,TRBV7-9,TRBD1,TGTGCCAGCAGCGAGACAGGGACTGGAAACACCATATATTTT,CASSETGTGNTIYF
.,TRBJ1-1,TRBV20-1,.,TGCAGTGCTAGATTGGCAGGGGCTCTTTCTTTTGCAGCTTTCTTT,CSARLAGALSFAAFF
few,TRBJ2-1,TRBV7-2,.,TGTGCCAGCAGCCCCCTCTACAATGAGCAGTTCTTC,CASSPLYNEQFF
.,TRBJ2-5,TRBV6-1,TRBD2,TGTGCCAGCCCAGCGGGGGGGGAGACCCAGTACTTC,CASPAGGETQYF
many,TRBJ1-5,TRBV5-4,.,TGTGCCAGCAGCTTGGTCGACCCGGGCGCCAATCGCAATCAGCCCCAGCATTTT,CASSLVDPGANRNQPQHF
many,TRBJ2-7,TRBV6-1,.,TGTGCCAGCAGTCCACCCCACGACGCGGGCTACGAGCAGTACTTC,CASSPPHDAGYEQYF
many,TRBJ1-4,TRBV20-1,TRBD1,TGCAGTGCTAGAGTGACAGGGGATAATGAAAAACTGTTTTTT,CSARVTGDNEKLFF
few,TRBJ1-3,TRBV2,.,TGTGCCAGCAGTTACTTACAGGGAGGAAACACCATATATTTT,CASSYLQGGNTIYF
once,TRBJ1-2,TRBV12-3/TRBV12-4,TRBD1,TGTGCCAGCAGTGCCCGGGACAGGGCTGATGGCTACACCTTC,CASSARDRADGYTF
many,TRBJ1-6,TRBV19,.,TGTGCCAGTAGTGTCGCGCTAGACTTACCAAATTCACCCCTCCACTTT,CASSVALDLPNSPLHF
few,TRBJ2-1,TRBV20-1,.,TGCAGTGCTAGGTGGCTCCAGAGCTCCTACAATGAGCAGTTCTTC,CSARWLQSSYNEQFF
.,TRBJ1-2,TRBV6-5,.,TGTGCCAGCAGTTACTCGGGGACAAGAGGAATCAACTATGGCTACACCTTC,CASSYSGTRGINYGYTF
.,TRBJ1-4,TRBV11-2,.,TGTGCCAGCAGTGCCATCTCGGGGCTTTTTGAAAAACTGTTTTTT,CASSAISGLFEKLFF
few,TRBJ2-3,TRBV11-1,.,TGTGCCAGCAGCTTAGGGGCCCACGGGGTCGCCATCACAGATACGCAGTATTTT,CASSLGAHGVAITDTQYF
.,TRBJ2-1,TRBV6-1,TRBD2,TGTGCCAGCAGGCCGACGAAGGAGCGGGGGGCCGATGAGCAGTTCTTC,CASRPTKERGADEQFF
.,TRBJ2-5,TRBV9,TRBD2,TGTGCCAGCAGCGTCGACGGGCCTAGCGGTCTAAAAGAGACCCAGTACTTC,CASSVDGPSGLKETQYF
many,TRBJ1-3,TRBV29-1,.,TGCAGCGTTGTAGGGGGGCCTAAGTCAAACACCATATATTTT,CSVVGGPKSNTIYF
.,TRBJ2-5,TRBV27,TRBD2,TGTGCCAGCAGTTTCAGGACTAGCGGGATTCAGGAGACCCAGTACTTC,CASSFRTSGIQETQYF
few,TRBJ2-7,TRBV11-3,.,TGTGCCAGCAGCTTAGAAGCGGACCCTCGCTCCTACGAGCAGTACTTC,CASSLEADPRSYEQYF
.,TRBJ2-2,TRBV11-1,TRBD1,TGTGCCAGCAGCTCTCCGGGACAGGCGAACACCGGGGAGCTGTTTTTT,CASSSPGQANTGELFF
many,TRBJ1-2,TRBV20-1,.,TGCAGTGCTAGAGCCGGGTATAACTATGGCTACACCTTC,CSARAGYNYGYTF
.,TRBJ2-1,TRBV5-1,.,TGCGCCAGCAGCCTGGACAGAGCATACAATGAGCAGTTCTTC,CASSLDRAYNEQFF
many,TRBJ2-3,TRBV7-2,.,TGTGCCAGCAGCCCCCCTAGTTCCGATACGCAGTATTTT,CASSPPSSDTQYF
.,TRBJ1-5,TRBV7-3,TRBD1,TGTGCCAGTACGACAGGGGGCAGGAATCAGCCCCAGCATTTT,CASTTGGRNQPQHF